Presented here are 13 T cell receptor beta chains from one specimen sequenced in a study of shared clonotypes between healthy human individuals. Only CD45RO-negative cells positively selected for CCR7 counted as naive CD8 cells, so terminally differentiated effector memory CD45RA+ cells were excluded. Libraries were prepared by immunoSEQ multiplex PCR; TCRdb keeps only in-frame clonotypes and omits some of them. The table records roughly 2,000,000 clones, around 96% of them present only once. Sequencing was performed on naive CD8+ T cells sorted from blood. The receptors were gathered from a young man in good health.

Of note for this clone: The identical CDR3 is also encoded by other nucleotide sequences in the sample. The chain has TRBV27 and TRBJ2-2; maybe TRBD2 (6 bases). This CDR3 has 13 residues. Germline CDR1 reads MNHEY; CDR2 reads SMNVEV (reference sequence). Between the trimmed V and J ends, which lost 5 bases and 6 bases, there was a span of 10 bases. The CDR3 region is CASSPGLAGELFF. For the CDR3, the DNA is TGTGCCAGCAGTCCGGGACTGGCCGGGGAGCTGTTTTTT.

The genes are TRBV4-3 and TRBJ2-1; D tentatively reads TRBD1 or TRBD2 (5 bases each). CDR1 and CDR2 (germline): LGHNA, YSLEER. The CDR3 sequence is 17 residues long. V was shortened by 0 bases and J by 7 bases, with 19 bases between the two germline ends. For the CDR3, the DNA is TGCGCCAGCAGCCAAGATCACGGGGACCCATTGTGGAATGAGCAGTTCTTC. Its protein is CASSQDHGDPLWNEQFF.

The rearrangement uses TRBV15 and TRBJ2-2; D gene unclear. V was pared by 5 bases and J by 2 bases, with 3 bases between. CDR3 length equals 12 residues. Looked up from germline, CDR1 is LNHNV and CDR2 is YYDKDF (reference sequence). This CDR3 is CATSDNTGELFF. The CDR3 nucleotides read TGTGCCACCAGCGACAACACCGGGGAGCTGTTTTTT.

The chain employs TRBV7-6 and TRBJ2-6, with 7 nucleotides matching TRBD1. After removal of 0 bases from V and 0 bases from J, the junction contained 8 bases not matched to a gene. Germline CDR1 reads SGHVS; CDR2 reads FNYEAQ. This CDR3 is 19 amino acids long. The CDR3 reads CASSLAKPGQISGANVLTF. DNA of the CDR3: TGTGCCAGCAGCTTAGCCAAACCGGGACAGATCTCTGGGGCCAACGTCCTGACTTTC.

The V and J genes are TRBV7-6 and TRBJ1-2; D ambiguous. The length of the CDR3 is 13 residues. CDR1 is SGHVS, CDR2 FNYEAQ, per germline. Trimming took off 1 base at V and 8 bases at J, with 11 bases between the two ends. CDR3 DNA: TGTGCCAGCAGCTTAGGTCCGGGCCAAGGCTACACCTTC. As protein: CASSLGPGQGYTF.

This chain connects TRBV7-3 to TRBJ2-1; D is possibly TRBD1 or TRBD2 (5 bases each). This CDR3 contains 16 residues. The germline V gene encodes CDR1 SGHTA and CDR2 FQGTGA. V lost 5 bases, J lost 0 bases, and 14 bases lay in between. The chain's CDR3 is CASSPSGGDSYNEQFF. The CDR3 DNA follows: TGTGCCAGCAGCCCCTCTGGGGGAGACTCCTACAATGAGCAGTTCTTC. Looking up the rest from reference TRBV7-3 and TRBJ2-1 gives the full variable domain: GAGVSQTPSNKVTEKGKYVELRCDPISGHTALYWYRQSLGQGPEFLIYFQGTGAADDSGLPNDRFFAVRPEGSVSTLKIQRTERGDSAVYLCASSPSGGDSYNEQFFGPGTRLTVL.

V usage is TRBV9 and J usage is TRBJ2-3; 8 positions match TRBD2. V lost 7 bases, J lost 1 base, and 11 bases stayed unmatched. Germline V gene sequence: CDR1 SGDLS, CDR2 YYNGEE. The CDR3 is 16 amino acids. The CDR3: CASQPLGRAGTDTQYF. The CDR3 DNA reads TGTGCCAGCCAACCCCTCGGGAGGGCGGGCACAGATACGCAGTATTTT. Looking up the rest from reference TRBV9 and TRBJ2-3 gives the full variable domain: DSGVTQTPKHLITATGQRVTLRCSPRSGDLSVYWYQQSLDQGLQFLIQYYNGEERAKGNILERFSAQQFPDLHSELNLSSLELGDSALYFCASQPLGRAGTDTQYFGPGTRLTVL.

The rearrangement joins TRBV10-3 to TRBJ2-7; 10 bases are shared with TRBD1. Trimming cost V 7 bases and J 5 bases; bases outside gene matches: 5. Germline V gene data show CDR1 as ENHRY and CDR2 as SYGVKD. The CDR3 has 13 residues. The CDR3 is CAITMTGGHEQYF. The CDR3 coding sequence is TGTGCCATCACTATGACAGGGGGCCACGAGCAGTACTTC.

This clone has a single count. The chain links TRBV7-9 to TRBJ1-4, with a tentative D call TRBD1 (6 bases). V shed 1 base and J shed 8 bases, with 20 bases lying between them. Germline loops: CDR1 SEHNR, CDR2 FQNEAQ (reference sequence). The CDR3 loop spans 17 amino acids. CDR3 in DNA: TGTGCCAGCAGCTTAGAAGGGGGATTCAGTTTTCCGGAAAAACTGTTTTTT. Protein: CASSLEGGFSFPEKLFF.

The chain recombines TRBV6-1 with TRBJ2-2, with 9 bases fitting TRBD1. This CDR3 region has 15 residues. Germline V gene data show CDR1 as MNHNS and CDR2 as SASEGT. V trimming: 6 bases; J trimming: 4 bases; junction bases outside the gene matches: 6. DNA for the CDR3: TGTGCCAGCAGCCACAGGGGGCGGGGCACCGGGGAGCTGTTTTTT. Its protein product is CASSHRGRGTGELFF.

The chain uses TRBV27 and TRBJ2-7; TRBD2 aligns across 9 bases. The junction had 8 bases not matched to a gene; V was cut back by 0 bases and J by 2 bases. Germline assignment: CDR1 MNHEY and CDR2 SMNVEV (reference sequence). The CDR3 sequence is 17 residues long. DNA for the CDR3: TGTGCCAGCAGTTTATCCAAGGGGGGACTAGCTACCTACGAGCAGTACTTC. It yields the protein CASSLSKGGLATYEQYF.

CDR3 coding DNA: TGCGCCAGCAGCCTCACAGGAGGCCAAGAGACCCAGTACTTC. As protein: CASSLTGGQETQYF. The rearrangement links TRBV4-1 to TRBJ2-5, with D perhaps assigned TRBD1 or TRBD2 (5 bases each). The V gene's germline CDR1 is MGHRA and CDR2 YSYEKL. The CDR3 has 14 residues. The V end lost 4 bases, the J end lost 1 base, and 10 bases lay between the germline ends.

The chain carries TRBV14 and TRBJ2-7, with D tentatively TRBD2 (6 bases). Germline V gene data show CDR1 as SGHDN and CDR2 as FVKESK. The CDR3 sequence is 14 residues long. Trimming pared 6 bases from V and 0 bases from J, leaving 12 bases between. CDR3 region: CASSRRGASYEQYF. The CDR3 DNA is TGTGCCAGCAGTCGGAGGGGCGCCTCCTACGAGCAGTACTTC. The full variable domain, rest sourced from reference TRBV14 and TRBJ2-7, is EAGVTQFPSHSVIEKGQTVTLRCDPISGHDNLYWYRRVMGKEIKFLLHFVKESKQDESGMPNNRFLAERTGGTYSTLKVQPAELEDSGVYFCASSRRGASYEQYFGPGTRLTVT.